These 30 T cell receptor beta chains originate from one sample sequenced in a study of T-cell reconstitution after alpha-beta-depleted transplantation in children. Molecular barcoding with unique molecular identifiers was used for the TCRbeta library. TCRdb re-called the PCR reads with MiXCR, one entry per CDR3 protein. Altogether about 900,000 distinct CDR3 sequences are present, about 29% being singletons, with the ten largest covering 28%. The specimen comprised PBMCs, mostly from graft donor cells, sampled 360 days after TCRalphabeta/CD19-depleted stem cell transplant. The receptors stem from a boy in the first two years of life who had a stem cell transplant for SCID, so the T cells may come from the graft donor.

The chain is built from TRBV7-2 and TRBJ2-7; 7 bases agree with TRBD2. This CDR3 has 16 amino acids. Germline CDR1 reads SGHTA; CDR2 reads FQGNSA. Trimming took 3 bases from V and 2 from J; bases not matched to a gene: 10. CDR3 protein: CASSFVEKRGTYEQYF. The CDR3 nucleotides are TGTGCCAGCAGCTTTGTTGAAAAGCGGGGAACCTACGAGCAGTACTTC.

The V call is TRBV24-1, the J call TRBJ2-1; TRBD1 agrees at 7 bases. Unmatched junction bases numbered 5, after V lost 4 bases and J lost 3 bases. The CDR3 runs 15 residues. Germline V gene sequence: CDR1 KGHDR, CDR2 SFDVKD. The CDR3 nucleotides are TGTGCCACCAGTGACTCGGGACAGAACTACAATGAGCAGTTCTTC. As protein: CATSDSGQNYNEQFF.

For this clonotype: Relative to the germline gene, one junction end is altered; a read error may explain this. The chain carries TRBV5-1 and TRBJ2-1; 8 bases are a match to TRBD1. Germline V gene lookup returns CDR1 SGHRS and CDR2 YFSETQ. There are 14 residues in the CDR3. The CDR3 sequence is CASTLGPTGVQQFF. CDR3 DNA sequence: TGCGCCAGCACCTTGGGCCCGACAGGGGTGCAGCAGTTCTTC.

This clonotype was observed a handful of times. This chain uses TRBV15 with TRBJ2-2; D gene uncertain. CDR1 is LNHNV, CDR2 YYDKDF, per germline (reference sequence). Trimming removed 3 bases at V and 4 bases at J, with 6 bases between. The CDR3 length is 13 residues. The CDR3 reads CATSRDFTGELFF. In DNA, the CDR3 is TGTGCCACCAGCAGGGATTTCACCGGGGAGCTGTTTTTT.

CDR3 in amino acids: CATSDLPAGGTDTQYF. As DNA, the CDR3 is TGTGCCACCAGTGATTTGCCAGCGGGGGGCACAGATACGCAGTATTTT. V usage is TRBV24-1 and J usage is TRBJ2-3; 8 bases agree with TRBD2. The CDR3 totals 16 residues. The germline CDR1 and CDR2 sequences are KGHDR and SFDVKD. Trimming cost V 0 bases and J 1 base; bases outside gene matches: 2.

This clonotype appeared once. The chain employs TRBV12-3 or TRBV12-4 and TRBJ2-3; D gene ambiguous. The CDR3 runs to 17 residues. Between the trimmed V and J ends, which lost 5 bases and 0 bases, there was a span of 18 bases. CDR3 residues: CASSPRTRPPSTDTQYF. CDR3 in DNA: TGTGCCAGCAGTCCCCGCACGAGACCGCCTAGCACAGATACGCAGTATTTT.

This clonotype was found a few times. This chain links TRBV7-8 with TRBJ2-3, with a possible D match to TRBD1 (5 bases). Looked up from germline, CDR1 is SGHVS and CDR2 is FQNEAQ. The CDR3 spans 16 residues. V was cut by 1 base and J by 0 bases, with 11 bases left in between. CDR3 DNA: TGTGCCAGCAGCTTAGGAAACAGGCCCAGCACAGATACGCAGTATTTT. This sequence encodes CASSLGNRPSTDTQYF.

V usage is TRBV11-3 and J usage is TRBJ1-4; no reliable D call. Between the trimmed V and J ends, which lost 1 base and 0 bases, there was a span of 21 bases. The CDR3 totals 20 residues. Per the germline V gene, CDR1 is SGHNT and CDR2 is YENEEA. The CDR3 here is CASSLVCAPRSCATNEKLFF. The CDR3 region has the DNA TGTGCCAGCAGCTTAGTATGCGCCCCGAGGTCGTGCGCAACTAATGAAAAACTGTTTTTT.

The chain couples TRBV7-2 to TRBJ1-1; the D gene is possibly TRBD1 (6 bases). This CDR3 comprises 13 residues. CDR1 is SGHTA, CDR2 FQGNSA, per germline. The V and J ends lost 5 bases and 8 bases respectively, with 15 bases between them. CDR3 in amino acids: CASSRAGGLEAFF. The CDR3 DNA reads TGTGCCAGCAGCCGGGCGGGGGGCTTGGAAGCTTTCTTT. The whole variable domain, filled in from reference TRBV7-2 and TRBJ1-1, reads GAGVSQSPSNKVTEKGKDVELRCDPISGHTALYWYRQSLGQGLEFLIYFQGNSAPDKSGLPSDRFSAERTGGSVSTLTIQRTQQEDSAVYLCASSRAGGLEAFFGQGTRLTVV.

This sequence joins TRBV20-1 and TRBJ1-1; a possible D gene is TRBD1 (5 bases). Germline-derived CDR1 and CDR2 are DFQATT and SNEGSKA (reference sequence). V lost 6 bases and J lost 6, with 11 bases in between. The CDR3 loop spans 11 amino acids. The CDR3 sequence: CSAGDSPEAFF. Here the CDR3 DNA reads TGCAGTGCGGGCGACAGCCCTGAAGCTTTCTTT.

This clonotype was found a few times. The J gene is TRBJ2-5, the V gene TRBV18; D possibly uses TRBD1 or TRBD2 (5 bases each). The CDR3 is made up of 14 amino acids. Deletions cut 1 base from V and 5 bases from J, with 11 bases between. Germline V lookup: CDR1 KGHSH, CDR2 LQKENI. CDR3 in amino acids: CASSPLRDAETQYF. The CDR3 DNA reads TGTGCCAGCTCACCACTCCGGGACGCGGAGACCCAGTACTTC. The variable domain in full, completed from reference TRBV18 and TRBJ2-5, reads NAGVMQNPRHLVRRRGQEARLRCSPMKGHSHVYWYRQLPEEGLKFMVYLQKENIIDESGMPKERFSAEFPKEGPSILRIQQVVRGDSAAYFCASSPLRDAETQYFGPGTRLLVL.

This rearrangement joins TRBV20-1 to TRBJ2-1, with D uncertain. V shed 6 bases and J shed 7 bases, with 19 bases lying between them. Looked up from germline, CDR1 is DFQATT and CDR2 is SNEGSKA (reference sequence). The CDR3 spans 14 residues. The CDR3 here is CSARPPAFGNEQFF. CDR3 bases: TGCAGTGCCCGGCCCCCCGCGTTTGGGAATGAGCAGTTCTTC.

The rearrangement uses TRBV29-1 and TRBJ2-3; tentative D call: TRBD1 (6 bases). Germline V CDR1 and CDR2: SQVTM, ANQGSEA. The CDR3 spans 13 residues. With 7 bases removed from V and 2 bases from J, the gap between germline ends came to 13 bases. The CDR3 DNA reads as TGCAGCGCGCAGGGACAAGTCACAGATACGCAGTATTTT. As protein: CSAQGQVTDTQYF.

CDR3 protein: CASSPGTGGALRYGYTF. The CDR3, as DNA: TGTGCCAGCAGCCCCGGGACAGGGGGCGCGTTGAGATATGGCTACACCTTC. This chain links TRBV12-3 or TRBV12-4 with TRBJ1-2; 12 bases are shared with TRBD1. J gave up 5 bases and V 6 bases, and 13 bases lay outside the gene matches. The CDR3 consists of 17 residues.

The CDR3 nucleotides are TGCGCCAGCAGCAGTTTCGGGGGGCCCCAAGAGACCCAGTACTTC. This gives the protein CASSSFGGPQETQYF. The rearrangement uses TRBV5-1 and TRBJ2-5, with TRBD2 as a possible D gene (7 bases). V was clipped by 4 bases and J by 1 base, with 14 bases between them. The CDR3 runs to 15 residues. Germline lookup yields CDR1 SGHRS and CDR2 YFSETQ.

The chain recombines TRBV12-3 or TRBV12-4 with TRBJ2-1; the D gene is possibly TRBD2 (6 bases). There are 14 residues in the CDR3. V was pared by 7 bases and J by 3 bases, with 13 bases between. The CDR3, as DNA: TGTGCCAGCACCCCGGGGGTGTTCTACAATGAGCAGTTCTTC. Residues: CASTPGVFYNEQFF.

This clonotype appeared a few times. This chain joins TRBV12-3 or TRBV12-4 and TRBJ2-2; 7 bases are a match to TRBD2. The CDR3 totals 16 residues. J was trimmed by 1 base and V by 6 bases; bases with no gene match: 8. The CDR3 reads CASRGRAGKNTGELFF. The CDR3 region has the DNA TGTGCCAGCAGGGGGAGGGCAGGAAAGAACACCGGGGAGCTGTTTTTT.

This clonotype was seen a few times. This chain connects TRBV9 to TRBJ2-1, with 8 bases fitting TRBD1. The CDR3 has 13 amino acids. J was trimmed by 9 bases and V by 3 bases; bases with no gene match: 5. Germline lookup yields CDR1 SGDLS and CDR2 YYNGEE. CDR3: CASSADRVGEQFF. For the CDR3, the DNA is TGTGCCAGCAGCGCGGACAGGGTAGGTGAGCAGTTCTTC. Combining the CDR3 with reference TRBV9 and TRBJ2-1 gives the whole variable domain DSGVTQTPKHLITATGQRVTLRCSPRSGDLSVYWYQQSLDQGLQFLIQYYNGEERAKGNILERFSAQQFPDLHSELNLSSLELGDSALYFCASSADRVGEQFFGPGTRLTVL.

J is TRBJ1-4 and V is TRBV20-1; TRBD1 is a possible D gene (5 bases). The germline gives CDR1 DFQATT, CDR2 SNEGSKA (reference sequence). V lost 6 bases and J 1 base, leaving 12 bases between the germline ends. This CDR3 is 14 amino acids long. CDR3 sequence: CSASLQGTNEKLFF. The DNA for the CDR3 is TGCAGTGCCTCCCTGCAGGGAACTAATGAAAAACTGTTTTTT.

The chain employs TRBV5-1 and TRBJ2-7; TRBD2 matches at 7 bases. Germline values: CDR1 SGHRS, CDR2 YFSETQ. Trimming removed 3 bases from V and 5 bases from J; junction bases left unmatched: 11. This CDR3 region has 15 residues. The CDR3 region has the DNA TGCGCCAGCAGCTCGGGTTTGTTAGGGAGGGACGAGCAGTACTTC. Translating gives CASSSGLLGRDEQYF.

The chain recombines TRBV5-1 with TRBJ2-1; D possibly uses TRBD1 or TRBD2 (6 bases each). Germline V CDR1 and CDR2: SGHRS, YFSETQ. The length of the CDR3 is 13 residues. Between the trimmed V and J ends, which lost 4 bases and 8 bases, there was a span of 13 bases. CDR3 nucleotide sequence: TGCGCCAGCAGCAGGAGGGGGGTGGATGAGCAGTTCTTC. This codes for CASSRRGVDEQFF.

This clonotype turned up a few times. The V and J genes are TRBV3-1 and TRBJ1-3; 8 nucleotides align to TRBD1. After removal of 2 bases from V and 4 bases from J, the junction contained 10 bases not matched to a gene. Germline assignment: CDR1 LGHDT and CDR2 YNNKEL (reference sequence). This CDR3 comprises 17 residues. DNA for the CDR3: TGTGCCAGCAGCCAAAGCGGCAGGGGGCTCGGAGGAAACACCATATATTTT. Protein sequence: CASSQSGRGLGGNTIYF.

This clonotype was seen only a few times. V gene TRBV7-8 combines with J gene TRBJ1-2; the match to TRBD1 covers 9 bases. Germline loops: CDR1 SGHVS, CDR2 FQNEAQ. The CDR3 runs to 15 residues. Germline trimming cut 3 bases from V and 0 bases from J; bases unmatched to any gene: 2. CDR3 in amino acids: CASSLGQGANYGYTF. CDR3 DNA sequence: TGTGCCAGCAGCTTGGGACAGGGCGCTAACTATGGCTACACCTTC.

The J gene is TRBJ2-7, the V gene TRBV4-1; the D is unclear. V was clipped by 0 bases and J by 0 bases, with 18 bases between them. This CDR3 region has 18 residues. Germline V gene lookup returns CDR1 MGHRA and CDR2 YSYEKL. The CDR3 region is CASSQDLFSSRISYEQYF. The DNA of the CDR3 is TGCGCCAGCAGCCAAGATCTTTTCAGTAGCAGGATCTCCTACGAGCAGTACTTC.

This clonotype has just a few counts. The DNA of the CDR3 is TGCGCCAGCAGCTTGGTCCTAGCGGAGTTCACAGATACGCAGTATTTT. Protein product: CASSLVLAEFTDTQYF. This chain links TRBV5-1 with TRBJ2-3; 7 bases align to TRBD2. Germline CDR1 and CDR2: SGHRS and YFSETQ. This CDR3 contains 16 residues. Trimming cost V 0 bases and J 2 bases; bases outside gene matches: 6.

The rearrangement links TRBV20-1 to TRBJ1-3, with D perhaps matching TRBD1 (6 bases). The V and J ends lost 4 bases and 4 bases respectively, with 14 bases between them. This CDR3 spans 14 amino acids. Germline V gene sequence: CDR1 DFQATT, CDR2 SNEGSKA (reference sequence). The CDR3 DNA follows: TGCAGTGCTAAGAGGGGGACGGGAGGAAACACCATATATTTT. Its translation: CSAKRGTGGNTIYF.

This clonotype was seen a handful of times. The CDR3 region has the DNA TGCGCCAGCAGCCTGGAAACAACCTACAATGAGCAGTTCTTC. Its protein is CASSLETTYNEQFF. V gene TRBV10-2 combines with J gene TRBJ2-1; D gene ambiguous. This CDR3 comprises 14 residues. V lost 6 bases, J lost 2 bases, and 11 bases lay in between. Per germline, CDR1 WSHSY and CDR2 SAAADI.

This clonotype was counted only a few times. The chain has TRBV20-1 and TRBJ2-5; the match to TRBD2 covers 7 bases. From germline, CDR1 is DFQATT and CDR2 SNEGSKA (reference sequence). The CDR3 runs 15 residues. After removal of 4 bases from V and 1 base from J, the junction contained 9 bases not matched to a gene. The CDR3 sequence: CSATRGGGAQETQYF. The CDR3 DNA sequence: TGCAGTGCTACCCGGGGCGGGGGAGCCCAAGAGACCCAGTACTTC.

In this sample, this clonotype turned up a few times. CDR3 sequence (DNA): TGTGCCAGCCAGACTGGCCGGGGGTACAATGAGCAGTTCTTC. Protein sequence: CASQTGRGYNEQFF. The V call is TRBV6-1, the J call TRBJ2-1, with D tentatively TRBD2 (6 bases). The V end was cut by 8 bases, the J end by 4 bases, with 15 bases between. CDR1 and CDR2 (germline): MNHNS, SASEGT. The CDR3 has 14 residues.

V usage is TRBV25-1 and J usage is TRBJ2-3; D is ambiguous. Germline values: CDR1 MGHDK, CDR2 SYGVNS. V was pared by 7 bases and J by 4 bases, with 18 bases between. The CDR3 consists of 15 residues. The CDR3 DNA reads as TGTGCCAGCACCCTCAGCATACGACCCTCAGATACGCAGTATTTT. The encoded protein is CASTLSIRPSDTQYF.